Listed below are T cell receptor beta chains from one sample, sequenced in a study of cytomegalovirus exposure and HLA in healthy donors. Some clones are missing from TCRdb's copy, which holds only in-frame ones; the method was immunoSEQ multiplex PCR. The data contain some 190,000 clones, less than 85% of them seen just once; the ten biggest clones take up about 4.6%. Sequenced sample: PBMCs. These TCRs come from a man under 40 in good health and CMV-seropositive. Each CDR3 is given with its conserved first and last residue. The order of the fields is V gene, clone size, D gene, J gene, CDR3 length, CDR3 protein, CDR3 DNA. The D gene is left open where the match is weak. The size of a clone is reported for some rows only, either as once, few or many, or as a class for expanded clones.

TRBV11-2	.	.	TRBJ2-5	14	CASSFFGIRETQYF	TGTGCCAGCAGCTTTTTCGGGATCCGGGAGACCCAGTACTTC
TRBV18	.	TRBD2	TRBJ2-3	17	CASSPLRTSGGTDTQYF	TGTGCCAGCTCACCCCTTAGGACTAGCGGGGGGACAGATACGCAGTATTTT
TRBV7-2	.	TRBD2	TRBJ2-7	14	CASSLGRGWDEQYF	TGTGCCAGCAGCTTGGGGAGGGGCTGGGACGAGCAGTACTTC
TRBV7-3	.	.	TRBJ2-3	13	CASSLSGPDTQYF	TGTGCCAGCAGCTTGAGTGGGCCAGATACGCAGTATTTT
TRBV7-2	.	.	TRBJ1-1	18	CASSLAYGGFDVNTEAFF	TGTGCCAGCAGCTTAGCGTACGGGGGTTTCGATGTGAACACTGAAGCTTTCTTT
TRBV7-9	.	.	TRBJ2-3	14	CASSASYYTDTQYF	TGTGCCAGCAGCGCCTCGTACTACACAGATACGCAGTATTTT
TRBV9	.	TRBD1	TRBJ1-5	17	CATSFSRGQESNQPQHF	TGTGCCACATCCTTTTCCCGAGGACAGGAAAGCAATCAGCCCCAGCATTTT
TRBV5-7	once	TRBD1	TRBJ1-5	16	CASSLGWAGGFQPQHF	TGTGCCAGCAGCTTGGGTTGGGCAGGGGGCTTTCAGCCCCAGCATTTT
TRBV5-6	.	TRBD2	TRBJ2-5	15	CANSPSGSRGGTQYF	TGTGCCAACAGCCCTAGCGGGAGCAGGGGTGGGACCCAGTACTTC
TRBV28	.	TRBD1	TRBJ1-6	17	CASRPSGGWSYNSPLHF	TGTGCCAGCAGACCTTCAGGGGGATGGTCCTATAATTCACCCCTCCACTTT
TRBV30	.	.	TRBJ1-1	13	CAWSVGIFTEAFF	TGTGCCTGGAGTGTGGGCATCTTCACTGAAGCTTTCTTT
TRBV5-6	.	TRBD1	TRBJ1-6	17	CASSFGQGTSYNSPLHF	TGTGCCAGCAGCTTCGGACAGGGGACCTCCTATAATTCACCCCTCCACTTT
TRBV19	few	TRBD1	TRBJ1-5	15	CASSLWTGGGEPQHF	TGTGCCAGTAGTCTATGGACAGGGGGCGGGGAGCCCCAGCATTTT
TRBV5-4	few	TRBD1	TRBJ1-2	17	CASSSRQSGTGLYGYTF	TGTGCCAGCAGCTCCCGACAATCCGGGACAGGGCTCTATGGCTACACCTTC
TRBV5-1	.	.	TRBJ2-7	14	CASSLEGTTYEQYF	TGCGCCAGCAGCTTAGAAGGGACAACCTACGAGCAGTACTTC
TRBV6-6	.	TRBD1	TRBJ1-1	14	CASSRDRGLTEAFF	TGTGCCAGCAGCCGGGACAGGGGGCTGACTGAAGCTTTCTTT
TRBV11-2	.	TRBD2	TRBJ2-5	16	CASSLDLSSGEGTQYF	TGTGCCAGCAGCTTAGATCTATCTTCCGGGGAGGGGACCCAGTACTTC
TRBV5-5	.	.	TRBJ1-6	13	CASATGPDSPLHF	TGTGCCAGCGCGACAGGACCAGACTCACCCCTCCACTTT
TRBV7-9	.	.	TRBJ1-2	12	CSSSPAEGGYTF	TGTTCCAGCAGCCCCGCAGAGGGTGGCTACACCTTC
TRBV11-2	.	TRBD1	TRBJ1-3	16	CASSLGTASSGNTIYF	TGTGCCAGCAGCCTCGGGACAGCTTCCTCTGGAAACACCATATATTTT
TRBV10-3	.	TRBD2	TRBJ2-2	14	CAISGAGDTGELFF	TGTGCCATCAGTGGAGCGGGGGACACCGGGGAGCTGTTTTTT
TRBV19	few	.	TRBJ1-4	11	CASSSQGSLFF	TGTGCCAGTAGTTCACAGGGAAGTCTGTTTTTT
TRBV5-1	.	.	TRBJ2-3	15	CASSLADINTDTQYF	TGCGCCAGCAGCTTGGCGGACATAAACACAGATACGCAGTATTTT
TRBV5-1	.	.	TRBJ2-1	16	CASSLAGEYSSNEQFF	TGCGCCAGCAGCTTGGCCGGGGAGTATAGTTCCAATGAGCAGTTCTTC
TRBV5-1	.	TRBD2	TRBJ2-3	15	CASSLGGGSTDTQYF	TGCGCCAGCAGCTTGGGCGGGGGGAGCACAGATACGCAGTATTTT
TRBV19	few	TRBD2	TRBJ2-5	15	CASSATSGYQETQYF	TGTGCCAGTAGTGCGACTAGCGGGTACCAAGAGACCCAGTACTTC
TRBV5-1	.	.	TRBJ2-5	14	CASSGGHLGETQYF	TGCGCCAGCAGCGGGGGACACCTGGGGGAGACCCAGTACTTC
TRBV11-3	.	TRBD1	TRBJ2-6	16	CASPGTGGSGANVLTF	TGTGCCAGTCCCGGGACAGGGGGCTCTGGGGCCAACGTCCTGACTTTC
TRBV5-1	few	TRBD1	TRBJ2-7	15	CANTTTGGSSYEQYF	TGCGCCAATACCACAACAGGGGGCTCCTCCTACGAGCAGTACTTC
TRBV9	.	.	TRBJ2-3	17	CASSPHSPMSNTDTQYF	TGTGCCAGCAGCCCCCATAGCCCCATGAGTAACACAGATACGCAGTATTTT
TRBV7-6	.	.	TRBJ2-3	14	CASSLVRGADTQYF	TGTGCCAGCAGCTTAGTACGGGGTGCGGATACGCAGTATTTT
TRBV21-1	.	.	TRBJ2-5	16	CASSEREVGRQETQYF	TGTGCCAGCAGCGAGCGGGAGGTTGGGAGGCAAGAGACCCAGTACTTC
TRBV6-5	.	.	TRBJ1-4	14	CASSYSGGREKLFF	TGTGCCAGCAGTTACAGCGGCGGCCGGGAAAAACTGTTTTTT
TRBV6-5	.	.	TRBJ2-4	13	CASSSRGWDIQYF	TGTGCCAGCAGTTCCCGGGGGTGGGACATTCAGTACTTC
TRBV6-6	.	.	TRBJ2-4	15	CASSYSGGKKNIQYF	TGTGCCAGCAGTTACTCTGGGGGGAAAAAAAACATTCAGTACTTC
TRBV7-9	.	.	TRBJ2-7	12	CSSSLTVYEQYF	TGTTCCAGCAGTCTAACAGTCTACGAGCAGTACTTC
TRBV29-1	.	.	TRBJ1-2	14	CSVEDPRGGPGYTF	TGCAGCGTTGAAGATCCTAGGGGGGGTCCGGGATACACCTTC
TRBV6-5	.	TRBD2	TRBJ2-5	16	CASSYVASGRAETQYF	TGTGCCAGCAGTTATGTGGCTAGCGGGAGGGCGGAGACCCAGTACTTC
TRBV7-2	.	TRBD2	TRBJ2-6	15	CASSPGGPGANVLTF	TGTGCCAGCAGCCCGGGGGGGCCTGGGGCCAACGTCCTGACTTTC
TRBV11-3	few	TRBD2	TRBJ2-1	16	CASSASSGGSYNEQFF	TGTGCCAGCAGCGCCTCTAGCGGGGGCTCCTACAATGAGCAGTTCTTC
TRBV5-1	.	.	TRBJ2-2	14	CASSSGQNTGELFF	TGCGCCAGCAGCTCCGGACAGAACACCGGGGAGCTGTTTTTT
TRBV6-6	.	TRBD1	TRBJ2-2	14	CASSPQGAAGELFF	TGTGCCAGCAGTCCACAGGGGGCGGCCGGGGAGCTGTTTTTT
TRBV9	once	.	TRBJ1-1	14	CASSVGKQNTEAFF	TGTGCCAGCAGCGTAGGAAAACAGAACACTGAAGCTTTCTTT
TRBV27	.	TRBD1	TRBJ2-5	18	CASSLFPGGQGNSGEQYF	TGTGCCAGCAGTTTATTCCCCGGCGGACAGGGTAACTCGGGGGAGCAGTACTTC
TRBV7-2	.	.	TRBJ2-5	14	CASSLGGSQETQYF	TGTGCCAGCAGCTTAGGAGGATCCCAAGAGACCCAGTACTTC
TRBV28	once	.	TRBJ1-2	13	CASSLIQDYGYTF	TGTGCCAGCAGTTTAATCCAGGACTATGGCTACACCTTC
TRBV11-1	.	.	TRBJ2-2	12	CASSRNTGELFF	TGTGCCAGCAGCCGGAACACCGGGGAGCTGTTTTTT
TRBV5-6	.	.	TRBJ1-6	15	CASSLESGSGSPLHF	TGTGCCAGCAGCTTGGAGTCGGGGAGTGGTTCACCCCTCCACTTT
TRBV27	.	TRBD1	TRBJ2-1	16	CASSPASGGAYNEQFF	TGTGCCAGCAGTCCGGCTTCAGGGGGCGCCTACAATGAGCAGTTCTTC
TRBV15	.	.	TRBJ1-6	15	CATSRAGIGNSPLHF	TGTGCCACCAGCAGGGCAGGGATTGGTAATTCACCCCTCCACTTT
TRBV27	.	TRBD1	TRBJ1-2	14	CASSLRGTGDGYTF	TGTGCCAGCAGTCTCCGTGGGACAGGGGATGGCTACACCTTC
TRBV6-1	.	TRBD1	TRBJ2-7	14	CASSRDRDLYEQYF	TGTGCCAGCAGTCGGGACAGGGATTTGTACGAGCAGTACTTC
TRBV19	.	.	TRBJ1-1	15	CASLMGGWRNTEAFF	TGTGCCAGTCTTATGGGGGGGTGGCGGAACACTGAAGCTTTCTTT
TRBV11-1	.	.	TRBJ2-7	12	CASSAGTYEQYF	TGTGCCAGCAGCGCCGGGACTTACGAGCAGTACTTC
TRBV27	once	.	TRBJ2-7	13	CASNPSGAGEQYF	TGTGCCAGCAACCCCTCCGGCGCCGGGGAGCAGTACTTC
TRBV7-2	.	TRBD2	TRBJ2-2	17	CAIPSLTSRIGTGELFF	TGTGCCATCCCTTCCCTGACTAGCCGTATAGGGACCGGGGAGCTGTTTTTT
TRBV19	.	TRBD1	TRBJ2-6	18	CASSTGTGAPSGANVLTF	TGTGCCAGTAGTACTGGGACAGGGGCACCCTCTGGGGCCAACGTCCTGACTTTC
TRBV2	.	TRBD1	TRBJ1-2	15	CASSAGQGGNYGYTF	TGTGCCAGCAGCGCGGGACAGGGTGGTAACTATGGCTACACCTTC
TRBV5-1	few	TRBD1	TRBJ1-3	19	CASSPEMDRRGLFRDTIYF	TGCGCCAGCAGCCCGGAAATGGACAGGAGGGGTTTATTCAGGGACACCATATATTTT